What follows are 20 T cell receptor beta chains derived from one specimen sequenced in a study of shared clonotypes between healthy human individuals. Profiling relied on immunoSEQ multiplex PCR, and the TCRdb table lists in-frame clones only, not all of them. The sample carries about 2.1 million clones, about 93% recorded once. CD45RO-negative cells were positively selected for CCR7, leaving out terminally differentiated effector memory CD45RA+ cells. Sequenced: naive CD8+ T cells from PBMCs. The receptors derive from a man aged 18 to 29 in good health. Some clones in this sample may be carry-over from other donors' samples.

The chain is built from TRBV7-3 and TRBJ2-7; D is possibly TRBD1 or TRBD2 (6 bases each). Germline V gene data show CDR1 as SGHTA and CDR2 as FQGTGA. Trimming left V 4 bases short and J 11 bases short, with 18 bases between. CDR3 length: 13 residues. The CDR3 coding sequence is TGTGCCAGCAGCTCTGGTAGTGGGGGGCGCAAGTACTTC. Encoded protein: CASSSGSGGRKYF.

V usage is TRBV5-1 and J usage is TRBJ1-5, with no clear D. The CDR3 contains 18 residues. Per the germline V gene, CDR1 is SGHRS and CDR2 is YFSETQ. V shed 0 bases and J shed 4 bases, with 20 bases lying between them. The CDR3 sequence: CASSLGGTGGYLNQPQHF. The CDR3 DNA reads TGCGCCAGCAGCTTGGGGGGTACGGGAGGGTATTTGAATCAGCCCCAGCATTTT.

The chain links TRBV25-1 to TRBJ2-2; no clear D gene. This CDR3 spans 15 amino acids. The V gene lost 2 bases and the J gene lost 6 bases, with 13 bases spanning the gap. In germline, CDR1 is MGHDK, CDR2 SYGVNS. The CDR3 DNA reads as TGTGCCAGCAGTGAAGGTGTCGATGGGGCCGGGGAGCTGTTTTTT. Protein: CASSEGVDGAGELFF.

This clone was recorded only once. The CDR3 region is CASSFSGGPYNEQFF. As DNA, the CDR3 is TGCGCCAGCAGCTTTAGCGGGGGACCCTACAATGAGCAGTTCTTC. The chain couples TRBV5-1 to TRBJ2-1; TRBD2 matches 9 bases. The V and J ends lost 2 bases and 2 bases, in that order; junction bases with no gene match: 2. Looked up from germline, CDR1 is SGHRS and CDR2 is YFSETQ. This CDR3 is 15 amino acids long.

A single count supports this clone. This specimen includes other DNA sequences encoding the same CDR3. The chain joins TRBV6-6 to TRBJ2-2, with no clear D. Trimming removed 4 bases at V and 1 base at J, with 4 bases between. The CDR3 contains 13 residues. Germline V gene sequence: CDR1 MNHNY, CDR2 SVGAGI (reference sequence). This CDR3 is CASSLLNTGELFF. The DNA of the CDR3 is TGTGCCAGCAGTTTACTGAACACCGGGGAGCTGTTTTTT.

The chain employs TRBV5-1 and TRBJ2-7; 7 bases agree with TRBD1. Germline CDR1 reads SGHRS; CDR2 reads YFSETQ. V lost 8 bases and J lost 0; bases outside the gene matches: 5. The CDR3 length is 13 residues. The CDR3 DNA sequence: TGCGCCAGTTTAGGACAGGACTCCTACGAGCAGTACTTC. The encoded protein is CASLGQDSYEQYF.

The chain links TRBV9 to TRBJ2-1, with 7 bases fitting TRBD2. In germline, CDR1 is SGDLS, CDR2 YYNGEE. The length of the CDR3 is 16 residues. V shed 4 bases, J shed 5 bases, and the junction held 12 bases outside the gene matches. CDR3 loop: CASSPGLADSHNEQFF. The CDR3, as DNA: TGTGCCAGCAGCCCTGGTCTAGCGGACTCTCACAATGAGCAGTTCTTC.

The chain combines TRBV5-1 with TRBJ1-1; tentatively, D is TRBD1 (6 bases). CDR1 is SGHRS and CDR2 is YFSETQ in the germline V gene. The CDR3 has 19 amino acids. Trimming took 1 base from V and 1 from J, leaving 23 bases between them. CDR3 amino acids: CASSLILVGGDIWNTEAFF. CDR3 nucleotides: TGCGCCAGCAGCTTGATCTTAGTCGGGGGGGACATTTGGAACACTGAAGCTTTCTTT.

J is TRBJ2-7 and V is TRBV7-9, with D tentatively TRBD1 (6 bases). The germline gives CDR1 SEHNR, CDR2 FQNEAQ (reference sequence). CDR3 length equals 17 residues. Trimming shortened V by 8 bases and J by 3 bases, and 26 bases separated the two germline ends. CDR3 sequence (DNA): TGTGCCAGCTACGGGACACCCGAACCGGGACCTTTCTACGAGCAGTACTTC. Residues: CASYGTPEPGPFYEQYF. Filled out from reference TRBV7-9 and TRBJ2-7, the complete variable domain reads DTGVSQNPRHKITKRGQNVTFRCDPISEHNRLYWYRQTLGQGPEFLTYFQNEAQLEKSRLLSDRFSAERPKGSFSTLEIQRTEQGDSAMYLCASYGTPEPGPFYEQYFGPGTRLTVT.

For the CDR3, the DNA is TGTGCCAGCAGCGTAGTGGCTAGCTCCAGCACAGATACGCAGTATTTT. Translated, it gives CASSVVASSSTDTQYF. The chain combines TRBV9 with TRBJ2-3, with a possible D match to TRBD2 (5 bases). Germline loops: CDR1 SGDLS, CDR2 YYNGEE. The CDR3 contains 16 residues. Trimming stripped 0 bases from V and 0 bases from J, with 11 bases between. Filled out from reference TRBV9 and TRBJ2-3, the complete variable domain reads DSGVTQTPKHLITATGQRVTLRCSPRSGDLSVYWYQQSLDQGLQFLIQYYNGEERAKGNILERFSAQQFPDLHSELNLSSLELGDSALYFCASSVVASSSTDTQYFGPGTRLTVL.

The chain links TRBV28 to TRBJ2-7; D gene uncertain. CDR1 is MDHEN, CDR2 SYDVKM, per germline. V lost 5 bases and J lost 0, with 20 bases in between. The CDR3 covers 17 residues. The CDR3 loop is CASSLGFSVPPSYEQYF. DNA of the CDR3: TGTGCCAGCAGTCTGGGATTTTCGGTACCCCCCTCCTACGAGCAGTACTTC. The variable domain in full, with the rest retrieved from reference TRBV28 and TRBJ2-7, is DVKVTQSSRYLVKRTGEKVFLECVQDMDHENMFWYRQDPGLGLRLIYFSYDVKMKEKGDIPEGYSVSREKKERFSLILESASTNQTSMYLCASSLGFSVPPSYEQYFGPGTRLTVT.

The DNA of the CDR3 is TGCGCCAGCAGCCAAGATTCTATCAGGGTTGTGACCGGGGAGCTGTTTTTT. Translation: CASSQDSIRVVTGELFF. J is TRBJ2-2 and V is TRBV4-1; perhaps TRBD1 as D (5 bases). Per the germline V gene, CDR1 is MGHRA and CDR2 is YSYEKL. The CDR3 is made up of 17 amino acids. The V end was cut by 0 bases, the J end by 5 bases, with 16 bases between.

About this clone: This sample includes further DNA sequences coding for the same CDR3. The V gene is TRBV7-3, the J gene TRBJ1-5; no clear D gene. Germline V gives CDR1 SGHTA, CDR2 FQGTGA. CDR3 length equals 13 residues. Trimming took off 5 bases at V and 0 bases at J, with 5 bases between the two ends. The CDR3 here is CASSPDSNQPQHF. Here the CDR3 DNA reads TGTGCCAGCAGCCCCGATAGCAATCAGCCCCAGCATTTT.

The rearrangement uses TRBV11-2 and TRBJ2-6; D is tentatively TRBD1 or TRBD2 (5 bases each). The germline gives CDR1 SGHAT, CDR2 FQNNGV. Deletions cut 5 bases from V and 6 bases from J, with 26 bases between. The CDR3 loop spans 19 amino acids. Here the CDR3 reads CASSPYPTGRLLEANVLTF. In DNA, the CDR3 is TGTGCCAGCAGCCCATACCCCACGGGACGGCTATTGGAGGCCAACGTCCTGACTTTC.

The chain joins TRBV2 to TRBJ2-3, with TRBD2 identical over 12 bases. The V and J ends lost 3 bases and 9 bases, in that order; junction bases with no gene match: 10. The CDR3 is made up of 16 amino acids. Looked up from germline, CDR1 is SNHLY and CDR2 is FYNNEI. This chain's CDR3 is CASSELRLAGDETQYF. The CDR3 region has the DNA TGTGCCAGCAGTGAGCTTCGACTAGCGGGGGATGAGACGCAGTATTTT.

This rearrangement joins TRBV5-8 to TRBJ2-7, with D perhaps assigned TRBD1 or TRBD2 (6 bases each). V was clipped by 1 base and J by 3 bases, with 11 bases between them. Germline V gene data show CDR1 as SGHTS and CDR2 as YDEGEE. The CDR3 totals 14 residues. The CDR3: CASSLIRGHYEQYF. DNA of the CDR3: TGTGCCAGCAGCTTGATCCGGGGGCACTACGAGCAGTACTTC.

CDR3 protein: CASSSSGGDNEQFF. In DNA form, the CDR3 reads TGTGCCAGCAGCAGTAGCGGGGGAGACAATGAGCAGTTCTTC. V usage is TRBV7-9 and J usage is TRBJ2-1, with 9 bases identical to TRBD2. The CDR3 has 14 residues. CDR1 and CDR2 (germline): SEHNR, FQNEAQ (reference sequence). The V segment lost 5 bases and the J segment 5 bases; nucleotides outside the gene matches: 4.

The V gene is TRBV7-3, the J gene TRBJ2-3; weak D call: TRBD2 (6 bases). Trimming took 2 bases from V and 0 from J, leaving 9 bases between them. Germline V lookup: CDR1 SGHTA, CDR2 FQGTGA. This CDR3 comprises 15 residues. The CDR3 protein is CASSLSLASTDTQYF. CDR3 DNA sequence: TGTGCCAGCAGCTTATCGCTAGCGAGCACAGATACGCAGTATTTT.

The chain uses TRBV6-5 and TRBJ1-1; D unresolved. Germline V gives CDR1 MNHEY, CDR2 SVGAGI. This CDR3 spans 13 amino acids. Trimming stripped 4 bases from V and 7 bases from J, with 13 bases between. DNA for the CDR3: TGTGCCAGCAGTTCTGCGGCCGGGGTTGAAGCTTTCTTT. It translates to CASSSAAGVEAFF.

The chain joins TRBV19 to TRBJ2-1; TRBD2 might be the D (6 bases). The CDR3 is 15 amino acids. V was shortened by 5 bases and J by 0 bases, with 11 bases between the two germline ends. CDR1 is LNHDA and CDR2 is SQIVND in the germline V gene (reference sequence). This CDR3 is CASSGSGLSYNEQFF. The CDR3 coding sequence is TGTGCCAGTAGTGGGAGCGGGCTCTCCTACAATGAGCAGTTCTTC.